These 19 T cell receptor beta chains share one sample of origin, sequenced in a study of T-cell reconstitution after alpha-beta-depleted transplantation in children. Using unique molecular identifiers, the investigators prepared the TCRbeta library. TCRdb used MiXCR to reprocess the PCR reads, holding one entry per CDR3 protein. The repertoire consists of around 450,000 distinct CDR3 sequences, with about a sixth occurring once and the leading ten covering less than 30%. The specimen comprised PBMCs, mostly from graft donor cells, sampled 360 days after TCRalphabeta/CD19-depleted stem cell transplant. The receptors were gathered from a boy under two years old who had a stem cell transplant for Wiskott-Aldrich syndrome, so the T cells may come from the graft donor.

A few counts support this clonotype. The CDR3 loop reads CASSLTGSRRTDTQYF. The CDR3 nucleotides read TGTGCCAGCAGCTTAACAGGGAGTCGGAGGACAGATACGCAGTATTTT. V and J are TRBV7-8 and TRBJ2-3, with a possible D match to TRBD1 (6 bases). Germline V gives CDR1 SGHVS, CDR2 FQNEAQ. Trimming shortened V by 2 bases and J by 3 bases, and 15 bases separated the two germline ends. This CDR3 contains 16 residues.

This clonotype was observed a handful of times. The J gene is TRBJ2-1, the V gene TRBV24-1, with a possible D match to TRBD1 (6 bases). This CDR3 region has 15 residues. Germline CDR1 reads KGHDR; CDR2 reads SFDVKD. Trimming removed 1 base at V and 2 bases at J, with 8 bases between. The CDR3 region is CATSDLGTTYNEQFF. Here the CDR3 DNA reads TGTGCCACCAGTGATTTAGGGACAACCTACAATGAGCAGTTCTTC.

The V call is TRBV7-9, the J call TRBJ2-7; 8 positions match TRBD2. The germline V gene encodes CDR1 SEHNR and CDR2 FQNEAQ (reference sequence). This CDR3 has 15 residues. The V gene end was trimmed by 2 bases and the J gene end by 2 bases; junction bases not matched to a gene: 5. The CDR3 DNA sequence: TGTGCCAGCAGCTTAAGGCGGGAGGTCGCCTACGAGCAGTACTTC. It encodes CASSLRREVAYEQYF.

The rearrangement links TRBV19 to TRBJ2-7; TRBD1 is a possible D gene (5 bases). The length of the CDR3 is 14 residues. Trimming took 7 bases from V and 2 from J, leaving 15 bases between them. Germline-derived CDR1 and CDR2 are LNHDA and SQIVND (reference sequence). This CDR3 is CASKAGPYPYEQYF. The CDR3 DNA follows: TGTGCCAGTAAGGCAGGGCCTTACCCCTACGAGCAGTACTTC. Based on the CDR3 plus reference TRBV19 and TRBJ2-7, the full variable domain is DGGITQSPKYLFRKEGQNVTLSCEQNLNHDAMYWYRQDPGQGLRLIYYSQIVNDFQKGDIAEGYSVSREKKESFPLTVTSAQKNPTAFYLCASKAGPYPYEQYFGPGTRLTVT.

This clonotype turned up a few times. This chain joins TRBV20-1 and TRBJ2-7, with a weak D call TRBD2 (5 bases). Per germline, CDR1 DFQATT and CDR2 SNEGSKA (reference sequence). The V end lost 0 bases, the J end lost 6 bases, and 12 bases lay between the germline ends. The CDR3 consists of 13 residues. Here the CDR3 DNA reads TGCAGTGCTAGAGAGGTGGGAGACGGCGAGCAGTACTTC. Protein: CSAREVGDGEQYF.

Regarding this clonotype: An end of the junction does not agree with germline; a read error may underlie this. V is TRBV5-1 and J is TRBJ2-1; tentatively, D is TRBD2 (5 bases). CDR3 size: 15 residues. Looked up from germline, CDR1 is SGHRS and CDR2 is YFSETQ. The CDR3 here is CASSFEGSSYIEQFF. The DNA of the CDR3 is TGCGCCAGCAGCTTTGAGGGCAGCTCCTACATTGAGCAGTTCTTC.

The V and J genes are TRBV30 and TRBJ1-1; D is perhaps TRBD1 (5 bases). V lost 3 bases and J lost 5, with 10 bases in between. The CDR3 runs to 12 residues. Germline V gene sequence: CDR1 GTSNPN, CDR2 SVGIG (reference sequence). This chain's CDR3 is CAWRRGGTEAFF. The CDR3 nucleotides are TGTGCCTGGAGAAGGGGTGGAACTGAAGCTTTCTTT.

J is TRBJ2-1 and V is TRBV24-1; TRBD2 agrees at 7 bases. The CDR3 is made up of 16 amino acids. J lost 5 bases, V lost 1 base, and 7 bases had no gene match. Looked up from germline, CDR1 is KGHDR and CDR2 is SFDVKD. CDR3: CATSDFASGANNEQFF. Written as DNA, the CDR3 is TGTGCCACCAGTGATTTTGCTAGCGGCGCAAACAATGAGCAGTTCTTC.

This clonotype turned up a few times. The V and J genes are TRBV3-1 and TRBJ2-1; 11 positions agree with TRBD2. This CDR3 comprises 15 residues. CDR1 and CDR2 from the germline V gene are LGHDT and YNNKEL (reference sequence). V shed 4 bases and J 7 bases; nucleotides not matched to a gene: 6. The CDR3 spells CASSRLAGFGNEQFF. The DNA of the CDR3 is TGTGCCAGCAGCCGACTAGCGGGGTTTGGTAATGAGCAGTTCTTC.

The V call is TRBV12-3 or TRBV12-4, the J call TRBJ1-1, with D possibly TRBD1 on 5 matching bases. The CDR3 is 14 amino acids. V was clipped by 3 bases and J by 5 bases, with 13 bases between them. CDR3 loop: CASSFGGIGTEAFF. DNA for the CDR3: TGTGCCAGCAGTTTCGGGGGAATCGGAACTGAAGCTTTCTTT.

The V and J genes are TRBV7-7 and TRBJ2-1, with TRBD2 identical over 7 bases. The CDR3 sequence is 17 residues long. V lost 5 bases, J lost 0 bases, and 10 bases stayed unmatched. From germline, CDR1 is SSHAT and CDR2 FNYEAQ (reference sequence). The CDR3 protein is CASSRRLAKSSYNEQFF. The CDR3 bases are TGTGCCAGCAGCAGACGACTAGCCAAAAGCTCCTACAATGAGCAGTTCTTC.

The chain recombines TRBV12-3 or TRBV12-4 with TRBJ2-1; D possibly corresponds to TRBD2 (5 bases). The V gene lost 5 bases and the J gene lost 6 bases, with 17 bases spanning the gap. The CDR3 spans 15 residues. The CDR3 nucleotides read TGTGCCAGCAGTCCCCACCTACTTAGCGCCAATGAGCAGTTCTTC. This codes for CASSPHLLSANEQFF.

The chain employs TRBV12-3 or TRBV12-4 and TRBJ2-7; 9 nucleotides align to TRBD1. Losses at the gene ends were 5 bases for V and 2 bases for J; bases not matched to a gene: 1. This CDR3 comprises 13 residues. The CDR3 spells CASSGQGPYEQYF. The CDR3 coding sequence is TGTGCCAGCAGTGGACAGGGGCCCTACGAGCAGTACTTC.

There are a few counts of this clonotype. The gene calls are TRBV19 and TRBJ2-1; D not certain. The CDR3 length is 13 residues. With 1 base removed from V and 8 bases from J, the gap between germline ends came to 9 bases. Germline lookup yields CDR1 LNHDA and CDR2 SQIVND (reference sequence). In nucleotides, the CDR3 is TGTGCCAGTAGTATAGGACGAACGTATGAGCAGTTCTTC. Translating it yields CASSIGRTYEQFF.

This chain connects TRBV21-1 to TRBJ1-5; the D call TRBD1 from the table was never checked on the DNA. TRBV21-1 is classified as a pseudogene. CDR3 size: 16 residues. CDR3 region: CASSKEDGTDNQPQHF. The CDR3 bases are TGTGCCAGCAGCAAAGAAGATGGGACAGACAATCAGCCCCAGCATTTT.

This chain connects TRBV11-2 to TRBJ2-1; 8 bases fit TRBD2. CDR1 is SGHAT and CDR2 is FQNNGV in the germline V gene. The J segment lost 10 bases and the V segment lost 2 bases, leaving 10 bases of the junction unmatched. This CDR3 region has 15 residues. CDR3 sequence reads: CASSLTEREFKEQFF. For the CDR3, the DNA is TGTGCCAGCAGCTTAACTGAGCGGGAGTTTAAAGAGCAGTTCTTC.

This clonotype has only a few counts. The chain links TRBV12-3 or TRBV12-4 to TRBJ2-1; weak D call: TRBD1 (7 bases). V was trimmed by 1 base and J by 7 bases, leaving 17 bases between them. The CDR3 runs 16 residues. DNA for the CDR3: TGTGCCAGCAGTTTAGGGGACAGTCATGCGGGGAATGAGCAGTTCTTC. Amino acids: CASSLGDSHAGNEQFF.

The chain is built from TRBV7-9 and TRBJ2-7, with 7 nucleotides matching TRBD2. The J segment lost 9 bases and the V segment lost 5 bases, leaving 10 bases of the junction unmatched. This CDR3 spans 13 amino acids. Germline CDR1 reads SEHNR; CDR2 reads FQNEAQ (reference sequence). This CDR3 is CASSHAGDVGQYF. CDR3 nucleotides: TGTGCCAGCAGCCACGCGGGAGATGTTGGGCAGTACTTC.

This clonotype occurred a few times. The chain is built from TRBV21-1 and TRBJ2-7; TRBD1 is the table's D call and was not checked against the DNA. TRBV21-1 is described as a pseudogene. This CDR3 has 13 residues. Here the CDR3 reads CATMGQGPSEQYF. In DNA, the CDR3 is TGTGCCACCATGGGACAGGGACCTAGCGAGCAGTACTTC.